This TCR beta chain was identified in a study of control samples from healthy donors and cancer patients. CDR3 length: 15 residues. Trimming shortened V by 7 bases and J by 4 bases, and 19 bases separated the two germline ends. Germline values: CDR1 LGHDT, CDR2 YNNKEL (reference sequence). Clones were sequenced by immunoSEQ multiplex PCR, and TCRdb holds only the in-frame ones, with some missing. The sample lists approximately 190,000 clones, 91% occurring once. The sequenced material came from blood. This clonotype originated in a man between 25 and 39 years old in good health. The chain is built from TRBV3-1 (or the pseudogene TRBV3-2) and TRBJ1-2, with D tentatively TRBD1 (5 bases). The CDR3, as DNA: TGTGCCAGCAAAAGGGGTCTGGGGGGTGGCTATGGCTACACCTTC. Protein sequence: CASKRGLGGGYGYTF.